The next 5 T cell receptor beta chains were all read from a single sample in a study of blood T cell repertoires in COVID-19. Generated by immunoSEQ multiplex PCR, the TCRdb table keeps only in-frame clones and is missing some. The sample has hundreds of thousands of clones; roughly 89% are singletons. The sample was PBMCs or T cells enriched from blood (not recorded which). The receptors derive from a man aged 30 to 45 who had been exposed to COVID-19.

This rearrangement joins TRBV2 to TRBJ2-3; 11 nucleotides agree with TRBD2. V dropped 2 bases and J dropped 2; count of bases not matched to a gene: 6. The CDR3 sequence is 17 residues long. Per the germline V gene, CDR1 is SNHLY and CDR2 is FYNNEI. The CDR3 loop reads CASSELAGGTSTDTQYF. The CDR3 region has the DNA TGTGCCAGCAGTGAATTAGCGGGGGGGACCTCCACAGATACGCAGTATTTT.

The chain is built from TRBV3-1 (or the pseudogene TRBV3-2) and TRBJ2-1, with 16 bases matching TRBD2. The V and J ends lost 4 bases and 0 bases, in that order; junction bases with no gene match: 6. The CDR3 contains 19 residues. CDR1 is LGHDT and CDR2 is YNNKEL in the germline V gene (reference sequence). This CDR3 is CASSPTGLAGGSSYNEQFF. In nucleotides, the CDR3 is TGTGCCAGCAGCCCAACGGGACTAGCGGGGGGGAGCTCCTACAATGAGCAGTTCTTC.

The CDR3, as DNA: TGTGCCAGCAGCTTAGGATTTAAACAGCCCCAGCATTTT. As protein: CASSLGFKQPQHF. The J gene is TRBJ1-5, the V gene TRBV13; D not resolved. This CDR3 is 13 amino acids long. The germline CDR1 and CDR2 sequences are PRHDT and FYEKMQ (reference sequence). V lost 0 bases and J 7 bases, leaving 7 bases between the germline ends.

Notes on this clone: This may arise from a read error, as a much more abundant clone is one base away. The chain carries TRBV5-4 and TRBJ1-2; D is ambiguous. In germline, CDR1 is SGHNT, CDR2 YYREEE (reference sequence). The CDR3 extends over 13 amino acids. Trimming cost V 4 bases and J 4 bases, with 11 bases left between them. The CDR3 nucleotides read TGTGCCAGCAGCCCAACAATAATCTATGGCTACACCTTC. Its translation is CASSPTIIYGYTF.

The chain carries TRBV14 and TRBJ1-1, with 8 bases lining up with TRBD1. The CDR3 sequence is 15 residues long. Trimming at V came to 2 bases and at J to 8 bases, leaving 10 bases not matched to a gene. The germline V gene encodes CDR1 SGHDN and CDR2 FVKESK. For the CDR3, the DNA is TGTGCCAGCAGCCAACAGGACAGGGAAAGGCCCGAAGCTTTCTTT. This sequence encodes CASSQQDRERPEAFF.